Listed here are 28 T cell receptor beta chains from one sample, sequenced in a study of T cells in Graves' hyperthyroidism and ophthalmopathy. RNA transcripts served as the template for amplifying TCR beta CDR3 regions. TCR CDR3 underwent first-round RT-PCR with the HTBI primer set. TCRdb itself ran the multiplex PCR reads through MiXCR, one entry per CDR3 protein. Among 690,000 or so distinct CDR3 sequences listed, under 20% were seen once. Sequenced sample: blood. Receptors originate from a woman in her forties or fifties with Graves' hyperthyroidism that later progressed to Graves' ophthalmopathy.

This clonotype came up many times. This sequence joins TRBV20-1 and TRBJ2-1, with D maybe TRBD1 (6 bases). The CDR3 is 15 residues long. The V end lost 0 bases, the J end lost 3 bases, and 12 bases lay between the germline ends. The germline gives CDR1 DFQATT, CDR2 SNEGSKA (reference sequence). CDR3 in amino acids: CSARDWTELYNEQFF. CDR3 DNA: TGCAGTGCTAGAGACTGGACAGAACTCTACAATGAGCAGTTCTTC.

A few counts support this clonotype. The chain joins TRBV7-9 to TRBJ2-7; 12 bases are shared with TRBD2. V shed 3 bases, J shed 5 bases, and the junction held 8 bases outside the gene matches. CDR1 and CDR2 from the germline V gene are SEHNR and FQNEAQ (reference sequence). CDR3 length equals 16 residues. CDR3 region: CASSFSPGLAGNEQYF. CDR3 coding DNA: TGTGCCAGCAGCTTTTCCCCTGGACTAGCGGGGAACGAGCAGTACTTC. The full variable domain, in which reference TRBV7-9 and TRBJ2-7 provide the parts outside the CDR3, is DTGVSQNPRHKITKRGQNVTFRCDPISEHNRLYWYRQTLGQGPEFLTYFQNEAQLEKSRLLSDRFSAERPKGSFSTLEIQRTEQGDSAMYLCASSFSPGLAGNEQYFGPGTRLTVT.

The V and J genes are TRBV5-1 and TRBJ2-5, with D unresolved. The germline CDR1 and CDR2 sequences are SGHRS and YFSETQ. The length of the CDR3 is 15 residues. Trimming removed 0 bases from V and 2 bases from J, with 11 bases in between. The CDR3 is CASSLGSAKQETQYF. As DNA, the CDR3 is TGCGCCAGCAGCTTGGGGTCAGCGAAACAAGAGACCCAGTACTTC.

The V and J genes are TRBV12-3 or TRBV12-4 and TRBJ2-2; D might be TRBD2 (6 bases). V was trimmed by 5 bases and J by 2 bases, leaving 18 bases between them. The CDR3 totals 17 residues. CDR3 in DNA: TGTGCCAGCAGTCCAATGGACGGGGGACCAAACACCGGGGAGCTGTTTTTT. It yields the protein CASSPMDGGPNTGELFF.

The V call is TRBV6-6, the J call TRBJ1-6, with a weak D call TRBD1 (6 bases). The germline V gene has CDR1 MNHNY and CDR2 SVGAGI (reference sequence). The germline V and J ends were trimmed by 2 bases and 10 bases, with 27 bases remaining between them. The CDR3 spans 19 residues. This CDR3 is CASSYPVGGERGIESPLHF. The CDR3 bases are TGTGCCAGCAGTTACCCCGTCGGGGGCGAGAGAGGAATCGAATCACCCCTCCACTTT.

This clonotype was seen ten or more times. The rearrangement links TRBV11-2 to TRBJ1-5; D gene uncertain. V was pared by 4 bases and J by 2 bases, with 15 bases between. The CDR3 runs to 16 residues. The germline gives CDR1 SGHAT, CDR2 FQNNGV. This CDR3 reads CASSSSGVLGNQPQHF. The CDR3 coding sequence is TGTGCCAGCAGCTCGAGTGGGGTGCTCGGCAATCAGCCCCAGCATTTT.

There are many counts of this clonotype. The chain combines TRBV7-9 with TRBJ2-3; D not resolved. This CDR3 is 14 amino acids long. Trimming left V 7 bases short and J 6 bases short, with 17 bases between. From germline, CDR1 is SEHNR and CDR2 FQNEAQ (reference sequence). The CDR3 sequence is CASNSLNSGDTQYF. CDR3 bases: TGTGCCAGCAACTCCCTCAATTCCGGGGATACGCAGTATTTT.

J is TRBJ2-7 and V is TRBV12-3 or TRBV12-4; D gene ambiguous. The CDR3 is 14 amino acids. Trimming left V 4 bases short and J 6 bases short, with 16 bases between. The CDR3 region is CASSSSRLIGEQYF. In DNA, the CDR3 is TGTGCCAGCAGTTCCTCTAGACTTATCGGCGAGCAGTACTTC.

The V call is TRBV7-3, the J call TRBJ2-2; D unresolved. Trimming pared 2 bases from V and 6 bases from J, leaving 7 bases between. CDR3 size: 13 residues. Germline V gene sequence: CDR1 SGHTA, CDR2 FQGTGA. The chain's CDR3 is CASSLFSSGELFF. CDR3 bases: TGTGCCAGCAGCTTATTTTCATCCGGGGAGCTGTTTTTT. The full variable domain, rest sourced from reference TRBV7-3 and TRBJ2-2, is GAGVSQTPSNKVTEKGKYVELRCDPISGHTALYWYRQSLGQGPEFLIYFQGTGAADDSGLPNDRFFAVRPEGSVSTLKIQRTERGDSAVYLCASSLFSSGELFFGEGSRLTVL.

This chain joins TRBV20-1 and TRBJ2-5; 11 bases are a match to TRBD1. Germline CDR1 reads DFQATT; CDR2 reads SNEGSKA (reference sequence). This CDR3 has 16 residues. V was clipped by 7 bases and J by 4 bases; unmatched bases: 14. The CDR3 nucleotides read TGCAGTGTAGGGGGACAGGGGGATTGGGTGGGAGAGACCCAGTACTTC. Protein product: CSVGGQGDWVGETQYF.

This clonotype occurred a few times. The V call is TRBV5-4, the J call TRBJ2-5, with D perhaps TRBD1 (7 bases). Germline CDR1 is SGHNT and CDR2 is YYREEE (reference sequence). Trimming took 4 bases from V and 5 from J, leaving 21 bases between them. CDR3 length: 16 amino acids. CDR3 in amino acids: CASSQAFGGGVETQYF. The CDR3 DNA reads as TGTGCCAGCAGCCAAGCGTTTGGAGGGGGCGTGGAGACCCAGTACTTC. Looking up the rest from reference TRBV5-4 and TRBJ2-5 gives the full variable domain: ETGVTQSPTHLIKTRGQQVTLRCSSQSGHNTVSWYQQALGQGPQFIFQYYREEENGRGNFPPRFSGLQFPNYSSELNVNALELDDSALYLCASSQAFGGGVETQYFGPGTRLLVL.

The CDR3 DNA follows: TGTGCCAGTAGTATAAGTCCAGGCCCCCAAGAGACCCAGTACTTC. Protein: CASSISPGPQETQYF. J is TRBJ2-5 and V is TRBV19; D not certain. CDR1 and CDR2 (germline): LNHDA, SQIVND (reference sequence). This CDR3 is 15 amino acids long. Trimming removed 2 bases at V and 1 base at J, with 11 bases between.

This sequence joins TRBV5-5 and TRBJ2-5; 9 nucleotides line up with TRBD1. CDR1 is SGHKS and CDR2 is YYEKEE in the germline V gene (reference sequence). Unmatched junction bases numbered 6, after V lost 4 bases and J lost 2 bases. This CDR3 is built from 15 residues. Written as DNA, the CDR3 is TGTGCCAGCAGCGGACCGGGACAGGGTCAAGAGACCCAGTACTTC. This translates into CASSGPGQGQETQYF.

This clonotype was seen a handful of times. The rearrangement uses TRBV5-1 and TRBJ1-2; no firm D call. The germline gives CDR1 SGHRS, CDR2 YFSETQ. The CDR3 is 12 amino acids. V gave up 0 bases and J gave up 8 bases, with 8 bases separating them. This CDR3 is CASSLEGWGYTF. CDR3 sequence (DNA): TGCGCCAGCAGCTTGGAGGGTTGGGGCTACACCTTC.

The rearrangement uses TRBV27 and TRBJ1-5; D uncertain. There are 18 residues in the CDR3. Germline V CDR1 and CDR2: MNHEY, SMNVEV (reference sequence). Trimming removed 6 bases from V and 1 base from J, with 22 bases in between. The CDR3 sequence: CASSPSHAAGWSNQPQHF. For the CDR3, the DNA is TGTGCCAGCAGCCCCAGTCATGCGGCGGGTTGGAGCAATCAGCCCCAGCATTTT.

A few counts support this clonotype. V is TRBV6-1 and J is TRBJ2-7, with a tentative D call TRBD1 (6 bases). CDR3 length equals 16 residues. V was trimmed by 4 bases and J by 0 bases, leaving 16 bases between them. Germline V gene sequence: CDR1 MNHNS, CDR2 SASEGT. Here the CDR3 DNA reads TGTGCCAGCAGTGGCTCGGGACAACTGCTCTCCTACGAGCAGTACTTC. Its translation is CASSGSGQLLSYEQYF.

This clonotype has more than one count but fewer than ten. The CDR3 DNA follows: TGTGCCAGCAGCTTTGTGCTGAACACCGGGGAGCTGTTTTTT. This codes for CASSFVLNTGELFF. The chain employs TRBV7-2 and TRBJ2-2; no definite D call. This CDR3 is built from 14 residues. Germline loops: CDR1 SGHTA, CDR2 FQGNSA. The ends were cut back, 3 bases at V and 1 base at J, with 6 bases in the middle.

This clonotype was seen more than once but under ten times. V gene TRBV7-9 combines with J gene TRBJ2-1; D is unresolved. This CDR3 is built from 11 residues. Trimming pared 4 bases from V and 13 bases from J, leaving 11 bases between. Germline lookup yields CDR1 SEHNR and CDR2 FQNEAQ (reference sequence). CDR3 in DNA: TGTGCCAGCAGCTCGGTCACCGACCAGTTCTTC. Protein sequence: CASSSVTDQFF.

This clonotype was picked up a small number of times. The rearrangement joins TRBV9 to TRBJ2-2; D is possibly TRBD1 (5 bases). The CDR3 consists of 14 residues. CDR1 is SGDLS and CDR2 is YYNGEE in the germline V gene. V shed 4 bases and J shed 7 bases, with 14 bases lying between them. CDR3 residues: CASSPGPWGGELFF. CDR3 DNA sequence: TGTGCCAGCAGCCCAGGGCCTTGGGGCGGGGAGCTGTTTTTT.

The chain employs TRBV6-1 and TRBJ2-7, with D possibly TRBD1 on 6 matching bases. The CDR3 runs to 16 residues. V was shortened by 5 bases and J by 2 bases, with 19 bases between the two germline ends. CDR1 is MNHNS, CDR2 SASEGT, per germline. The DNA for the CDR3 is TGTGCCAGCAGTCAGCTTTTGGGTGGGGACACCTACGAGCAGTACTTC. This encodes CASSQLLGGDTYEQYF.

This clonotype was recorded many times. This chain connects TRBV20-1 to TRBJ1-5; D uncertain. Germline V CDR1 and CDR2: DFQATT, SNEGSKA (reference sequence). With 3 bases removed from V and 1 base from J, the gap between germline ends came to 13 bases. The CDR3 has 15 residues. The CDR3, as DNA: TGCAGTGCTAGGCCCTCCCTAGGGAGCAATCAGCCCCAGCATTTT. Encoded protein: CSARPSLGSNQPQHF.

This clonotype has just a few counts. The chain joins TRBV9 to TRBJ2-2; D remains ambiguous. The CDR3 runs 14 residues. V was cut by 7 bases and J by 3 bases, with 13 bases left in between. Per germline, CDR1 SGDLS and CDR2 YYNGEE. CDR3 in DNA: TGTGCCAGCGGGAAGGGTACGGACACCGGGGAGCTGTTTTTT. Encoded protein: CASGKGTDTGELFF.

This clonotype was seen a handful of times. The chain joins TRBV6-1 to TRBJ1-1; 11 nucleotides line up with TRBD1. V lost 5 bases, J lost 5 bases, and 4 bases stayed unmatched. The germline V gene encodes CDR1 MNHNS and CDR2 SASEGT. CDR3 length equals 14 residues. This chain's CDR3 is CASSWTGGRTEAFF. In DNA form, the CDR3 reads TGTGCCAGCAGTTGGACAGGGGGCAGGACTGAAGCTTTCTTT.

The CDR3 spells CASSSLGTEGYGYTF. DNA of the CDR3: TGTGCCAGTAGTTCCCTCGGGACAGAGGGATATGGCTACACCTTC. The genes are TRBV19 and TRBJ1-2, with TRBD1 matching 7 bases. The V gene end was trimmed by 5 bases and the J gene end by 5 bases; junction bases not matched to a gene: 11. Germline CDR1 is LNHDA and CDR2 is SQIVND (reference sequence). The CDR3 is made up of 15 amino acids.

This clonotype was observed many times. This sequence joins TRBV20-1 and TRBJ1-1, with a tentative D call TRBD1 (5 bases). This CDR3 is 14 amino acids long. The V and J ends lost 2 bases and 12 bases respectively, with 22 bases between them. The germline V gene has CDR1 DFQATT and CDR2 SNEGSKA (reference sequence). The CDR3 here is CSARPTGPWGSPFF. For the CDR3, the DNA is TGCAGTGCTAGACCAACGGGACCGTGGGGAAGTCCTTTCTTT.

Worth noting for this clonotype: One end of the junction varies from germline; a read error may be responsible. The chain employs TRBV7-7 and TRBJ1-1, with unresolved D. This CDR3 is 13 amino acids long. The V gene's germline CDR1 is SSHAT and CDR2 FNYEAQ (reference sequence). CDR3 region: CASSLVVNTEALF. In nucleotides, the CDR3 is TGTGCTAGCAGCTTAGTCGTGAACACTGAAGCTCTCTTT.

This clonotype was seen at least ten times. This chain uses TRBV29-1 with TRBJ1-5, with D perhaps TRBD1 (6 bases). Trimming took 4 bases from V and 6 from J, leaving 13 bases between them. This CDR3 contains 13 residues. Germline CDR1 reads SQVTM; CDR2 reads ANQGSEA. The CDR3 DNA reads TGCAGCGTTGCGGGGGGCGTTGGTCAGCCCCAGCATTTT. This codes for CSVAGGVGQPQHF.

This clonotype was detected a few times. The chain joins TRBV5-1 to TRBJ1-6, with 9 bases fitting TRBD1. The germline CDR1 and CDR2 sequences are SGHRS and YFSETQ. The CDR3 loop spans 16 amino acids. J was trimmed by 7 bases and V by 4 bases; bases with no gene match: 9. CDR3 nucleotides: TGCGCCAGCAGCGAACGGACAGGGGTTGGGAATTCACCCCTCCACTTT. It translates to CASSERTGVGNSPLHF.